The entry that follows covers one TCR beta chain sequence. Antigen unknown. Distinct nucleotide sequences in the sample also encode this CDR3. Only Caucasian adults living in Nashville, Tennessee made up the donor group. The data originate from a study of shared clonotypes between healthy human individuals. Whole-study results and caveats: Genetic and exposure-history diversity was limited by the few donors. The four-donor shared clonotypes exceeded non-shared clonotypes in generation probability, with non-shared ones scoring lower.

Sequencing was performed with immunoSEQ multiplex PCR; in TCRdb, only in-frame clones are kept and a portion is missing. The sample has some 380,000 clones, around 96% seen once. Trimming removed 0 bases at V and 3 bases at J, with 9 bases between. Germline V gives CDR1 SGHNT, CDR2 YYREEE (reference sequence). The CDR3 totals 14 residues. This sequence joins TRBV5-4 and TRBJ2-5; D perhaps matches TRBD1 (6 bases). Sequenced input: memory CD8+ T cells sorted from blood. Stated subset: CD45RO+ cells pooled with CCR7-negative TemRA cells. This receptor was identified in a man in his thirties or forties in good health. The DNA for the CDR3 is TGTGCCAGCAGCTTGGGCCAGGGGAAAGAGACCCAGTACTTC. Amino acid sequence: CASSLGQGKETQYF.